Presented here are 3 T cell receptor beta chains from one specimen sequenced in a study of shared clonotypes between healthy human individuals. Sequencing used immunoSEQ multiplex PCR; TCRdb keeps in-frame clones, though not all of them. The sample holds 100,000 or so clones, more than 45% seen once. The sequencing sample was made of PBMCs. The receptors were sampled from a woman aged 35 to 49 in good health. Some clones in this sample may be carry-over from other donors' samples.

The rearrangement links TRBV15 to TRBJ1-2; 9 bases agree with TRBD1. CDR3 length: 14 residues. Germline-derived CDR1 and CDR2 are LNHNV and YYDKDF (reference sequence). With 5 bases clipped from V and 3 bases from J, the junction kept 4 bases outside the gene matches. The CDR3 loop is CATSPRQGDYGYTF. In DNA, the CDR3 is TGTGCCACCAGCCCGAGACAGGGGGACTATGGCTACACCTTC.

This clone appeared many times. Germline is not matched at one junction end, which may reflect a read error. The chain combines TRBV7-7 with TRBJ2-7; D gene uncertain. The CDR3 totals 13 residues. The germline CDR1 and CDR2 sequences are SSHAT and FNYEAQ (reference sequence). Here the CDR3 DNA reads TGTGCTAGCAGCTCGACCGTAACGAGCGAGCAGTACTTC. Translating it yields CASSSTVTSEQYF.

This clone was picked up a small number of times. The rearrangement uses TRBV30 and TRBJ2-6; D not resolved. V lost 0 bases, J lost 2 bases, and 8 bases lay in between. Germline lookup yields CDR1 GTSNPN and CDR2 SVGIG (reference sequence). There are 15 residues in the CDR3. The CDR3 bases are TGTGCCTGGAGTGTACGAGGAACTGGGGCCAACGTCCTGACTTTC. Residues: CAWSVRGTGANVLTF.